Listed below are T cell receptor beta chains from one sample, sequenced in a study of blood T cell repertoires in COVID-19. This table comes from immunoSEQ multiplex PCR, and its TCRdb copy is limited to in-frame clones, with some not included. The table has hundreds of thousands of clones, roughly 80% seen once. The sample was PBMCs or T cells enriched from blood (not recorded which). The receptors stem from a woman aged 45-65 years who had been exposed to COVID-19. Both conserved end residues are part of each CDR3. The order of the fields is D gene, J gene, clone size, V gene, CDR3 protein, CDR3 DNA. A D gene is named only where the DNA matches it firmly. Not every row has a clone size; where given, it reads once, few, many or a size class.

d_gene: NA
j_gene: TRBJ1-1
abundance: NA
v_gene: TRBV10-3
CDR3aa: CAISGGGNTEAFF
CDR3nt: TGTGCCATCAGCGGAGGAGGGAACACTGAAGCTTTCTTT

d_gene: TRBD1
j_gene: TRBJ1-2
abundance: NA
v_gene: TRBV10-3
CDR3aa: CAISETGAFGSGYTF
CDR3nt: TGTGCCATCAGTGAGACAGGGGCGTTTGGGTCTGGCTACACCTTC

d_gene: NA
j_gene: TRBJ1-1
abundance: NA
v_gene: TRBV25-1
CDR3aa: CASTGENTEAFF
CDR3nt: TGTGCCAGCACAGGGGAGAACACTGAAGCTTTCTTT

d_gene: NA
j_gene: TRBJ1-6
abundance: NA
v_gene: TRBV6-2/TRBV6-3
CDR3aa: CASSGRGGVPLHF
CDR3nt: TGTGCCAGCAGTGGGAGGGGAGGCGTACCCCTCCACTTT

d_gene: NA
j_gene: TRBJ2-4
abundance: NA
v_gene: TRBV2
CDR3aa: CASSETVFAKNIQYF
CDR3nt: TGTGCCAGCAGTGAAACGGTTTTCGCCAAAAACATTCAGTACTTC

d_gene: TRBD2
j_gene: TRBJ2-5
abundance: NA
v_gene: TRBV5-6
CDR3aa: CASSLSGGPGETQYF
CDR3nt: TGTGCCAGCAGCTTGTCGGGGGGGCCGGGGGAGACCCAGTACTTC

d_gene: TRBD2
j_gene: TRBJ2-1
abundance: NA
v_gene: TRBV15
CDR3aa: CATSRDLSSGGAHEQFF
CDR3nt: TGTGCCACCAGCAGAGATCTTTCTAGCGGGGGGGCACATGAGCAGTTCTTC

d_gene: TRBD1
j_gene: TRBJ1-5
abundance: NA
v_gene: TRBV6-5
CDR3aa: CASSMDRGNQPQHF
CDR3nt: TGTGCCAGCAGCATGGACAGGGGCAATCAGCCCCAGCATTTT

d_gene: NA
j_gene: TRBJ2-7
abundance: NA
v_gene: TRBV6-2/TRBV6-3
CDR3aa: CASSRPGRGEQYF
CDR3nt: TGTGCCAGCAGTCGCCCCGGGCGGGGCGAGCAGTACTTC

d_gene: NA
j_gene: TRBJ1-3
abundance: NA
v_gene: TRBV29-1
CDR3aa: CSVGKDSSGNTIYF
CDR3nt: TGCAGCGTAGGAAAGGACAGCTCTGGAAACACCATATATTTT

d_gene: TRBD1
j_gene: TRBJ2-2
abundance: NA
v_gene: TRBV28
CDR3aa: CASSAGGAGTGELFF
CDR3nt: TGTGCCAGCAGTGCAGGGGGCGCGGGAACCGGGGAGCTGTTTTTT

d_gene: TRBD1
j_gene: TRBJ1-5
abundance: NA
v_gene: TRBV2
CDR3aa: CASTAGGSQPQHF
CDR3nt: TGTGCCAGCACGGCAGGGGGCTCTCAGCCCCAGCATTTT

d_gene: TRBD1
j_gene: TRBJ2-5
abundance: NA
v_gene: TRBV5-1
CDR3aa: CASSLGARGPGETQYF
CDR3nt: TGCGCCAGCAGCTTGGGGGCGAGGGGGCCGGGAGAGACCCAGTACTTC

d_gene: TRBD2
j_gene: TRBJ2-5
abundance: NA
v_gene: TRBV7-2
CDR3aa: CASRRGLAGLETQYF
CDR3nt: TGTGCCAGCAGACGAGGACTAGCGGGGCTAGAGACCCAGTACTTC

d_gene: TRBD1
j_gene: TRBJ1-2
abundance: NA
v_gene: TRBV4-2
CDR3aa: CASSQTGQGGYGYTF
CDR3nt: TGTGCCAGCAGCCAAACCGGACAGGGTGGCTATGGCTACACCTTC

d_gene: TRBD1
j_gene: TRBJ1-5
abundance: NA
v_gene: TRBV7-2
CDR3aa: CASSAGTGSQPQHF
CDR3nt: TGTGCCAGCAGCGCCGGGACAGGGAGTCAGCCCCAGCATTTT

d_gene: TRBD1
j_gene: TRBJ1-2
abundance: NA
v_gene: TRBV7-2
CDR3aa: CASSLAEQGAMSYTF
CDR3nt: TGTGCCAGCAGCTTAGCGGAACAGGGGGCAATGAGCTACACCTTC

d_gene: TRBD1
j_gene: TRBJ1-6
abundance: NA
v_gene: TRBV6-5
CDR3aa: CASSADRGNSPLHF
CDR3nt: TGTGCCAGCAGCGCCGACAGGGGGAACTCACCCCTCCACTTT

d_gene: NA
j_gene: TRBJ2-7
abundance: NA
v_gene: TRBV5-1
CDR3aa: CASSLEAGRYEQYF
CDR3nt: TGCGCCAGCAGCTTGGAGGCAGGGCGGTACGAGCAGTACTTC

d_gene: NA
j_gene: TRBJ1-5
abundance: NA
v_gene: TRBV6-2/TRBV6-3
CDR3aa: CASSWYGNSVQPQHF
CDR3nt: TGTGCCAGCAGTTGGTACGGGAATTCGGTTCAGCCCCAGCATTTT

d_gene: NA
j_gene: TRBJ1-5
abundance: few
v_gene: TRBV2
CDR3aa: CASSGGIGQPQHF
CDR3nt: TGTGCCAGCAGTGGGGGCATCGGGCAGCCCCAGCATTTT

d_gene: TRBD1
j_gene: TRBJ2-7
abundance: NA
v_gene: TRBV7-8
CDR3aa: CASSWGTGGEQYF
CDR3nt: TGTGCCAGCAGCTGGGGGACAGGGGGCGAGCAGTACTTC

d_gene: NA
j_gene: TRBJ1-2
abundance: NA
v_gene: TRBV29-1
CDR3aa: CSVAGQGSGGYTF
CDR3nt: TGCAGCGTTGCGGGCCAGGGATCCGGTGGCTACACCTTC

d_gene: NA
j_gene: TRBJ1-2
abundance: NA
v_gene: TRBV12-3/TRBV12-4
CDR3aa: CASRQTDNYGYTF
CDR3nt: TGTGCCAGCCGCCAGACAGATAACTATGGCTACACCTTC

d_gene: TRBD1
j_gene: TRBJ1-4
abundance: NA
v_gene: TRBV27
CDR3aa: CASSRRDRGSGTNEKLFF
CDR3nt: TGTGCCAGCAGTCGCCGGGACAGGGGCAGCGGCACTAATGAAAAACTGTTTTTT

d_gene: TRBD2
j_gene: TRBJ2-7
abundance: NA
v_gene: TRBV7-8
CDR3aa: CASSAGLAGYEQYF
CDR3nt: TGTGCCAGCAGCGCGGGACTAGCGGGGTACGAGCAGTACTTC

d_gene: NA
j_gene: TRBJ2-7
abundance: NA
v_gene: TRBV7-2
CDR3aa: CASSLALREQYF
CDR3nt: TGTGCCAGCAGCTTAGCGTTGAGGGAGCAGTACTTC

d_gene: NA
j_gene: TRBJ2-3
abundance: NA
v_gene: TRBV19
CDR3aa: CASSIYFTDTQYF
CDR3nt: TGTGCCAGTAGTATATACTTCACAGATACGCAGTATTTT

d_gene: NA
j_gene: TRBJ1-1
abundance: NA
v_gene: TRBV6-5
CDR3aa: CASRLHREANTEAFF
CDR3nt: TGTGCCAGCAGACTCCACAGGGAAGCGAACACTGAAGCTTTCTTT

d_gene: NA
j_gene: TRBJ1-1
abundance: NA
v_gene: TRBV3-1/TRBV3-2
CDR3aa: CASSLQGKYTEAFF
CDR3nt: TGTGCCAGCAGCCTGCAGGGGAAATACACTGAAGCTTTCTTT

d_gene: TRBD1
j_gene: TRBJ1-1
abundance: NA
v_gene: TRBV14
CDR3aa: CASSQYEGAYNTEAFF
CDR3nt: TGTGCCAGCAGCCAATATGAGGGGGCGTATAACACTGAAGCTTTCTTT

d_gene: TRBD2
j_gene: TRBJ2-3
abundance: NA
v_gene: TRBV18
CDR3aa: CASSPRLAGPQGTDTQYF
CDR3nt: TGTGCCAGCTCACCACGGCTAGCGGGCCCGCAAGGGACAGATACGCAGTATTTT

d_gene: NA
j_gene: TRBJ1-2
abundance: NA
v_gene: TRBV19
CDR3aa: CASFSGISGYTF
CDR3nt: TGTGCCAGTTTCTCAGGGATTTCTGGCTACACCTTC

d_gene: NA
j_gene: TRBJ1-5
abundance: NA
v_gene: TRBV24-1
CDR3aa: CATSDRTRLGPQHF
CDR3nt: TGTGCCACCAGTGACCGGACACGATTGGGGCCCCAGCATTTT

d_gene: TRBD1
j_gene: TRBJ1-4
abundance: NA
v_gene: TRBV27
CDR3aa: CASSLTGARNEKLFF
CDR3nt: TGTGCCAGCAGTTTGACAGGGGCCAGAAATGAAAAACTGTTTTTT

d_gene: NA
j_gene: TRBJ2-1
abundance: NA
v_gene: TRBV5-4
CDR3aa: CASSRDRLEQFF
CDR3nt: TGTGCCAGCAGCCGTGACAGGCTTGAGCAGTTCTTC

d_gene: NA
j_gene: TRBJ1-1
abundance: NA
v_gene: TRBV30
CDR3aa: CAWSWWGRGNTEAFF
CDR3nt: TGTGCCTGGAGTTGGTGGGGCAGAGGTAACACTGAAGCTTTCTTT

d_gene: NA
j_gene: TRBJ1-1
abundance: NA
v_gene: TRBV27
CDR3aa: CASRGHAEAFF
CDR3nt: TGTGCCAGCAGGGGACACGCTGAAGCTTTCTTT

d_gene: NA
j_gene: TRBJ1-1
abundance: NA
v_gene: TRBV10-3
CDR3aa: CAISDPDLADTEAFF
CDR3nt: TGTGCCATCAGTGATCCAGACCTGGCGGACACTGAAGCTTTCTTT

d_gene: TRBD1
j_gene: TRBJ1-2
abundance: once
v_gene: TRBV29-1
CDR3aa: CSVYRGPNYGYTF
CDR3nt: TGCAGCGTTTACAGGGGACCTAACTATGGCTACACCTTC

d_gene: NA
j_gene: TRBJ1-4
abundance: NA
v_gene: TRBV28
CDR3aa: CASSPRGRDEKLFF
CDR3nt: TGTGCCAGCAGTCCCAGGGGTAGGGATGAAAAACTGTTTTTT

d_gene: NA
j_gene: TRBJ1-1
abundance: NA
v_gene: TRBV10-1
CDR3aa: CASSESAGANTEAFF
CDR3nt: TGCGCCAGCAGTGAGTCGGCAGGGGCGAACACTGAAGCTTTCTTT

d_gene: NA
j_gene: TRBJ2-1
abundance: NA
v_gene: TRBV7-2
CDR3aa: CASSLWRAGDEQFF
CDR3nt: TGTGCCAGCAGCTTATGGCGAGCGGGCGATGAGCAGTTCTTC

d_gene: NA
j_gene: TRBJ1-3
abundance: NA
v_gene: TRBV4-2
CDR3aa: CASSHSGSSGNTIYF
CDR3nt: TGTGCCAGCAGCCATTCCGGGAGCTCTGGAAACACCATATATTTT

d_gene: NA
j_gene: TRBJ1-5
abundance: NA
v_gene: TRBV5-6
CDR3aa: CASSLRSGTKRDQPQHF
CDR3nt: TGTGCCAGCAGCTTGAGGTCCGGGACTAAGAGGGATCAGCCCCAGCATTTT

d_gene: NA
j_gene: TRBJ1-1
abundance: NA
v_gene: TRBV29-1
CDR3aa: CSVEGGSNTEAFF
CDR3nt: TGCAGCGTTGAGGGAGGGTCGAACACTGAAGCTTTCTTT

d_gene: TRBD1
j_gene: TRBJ2-5
abundance: NA
v_gene: TRBV12-5
CDR3aa: CASGPDRGETQYF
CDR3nt: TGTGCTAGTGGACCAGACAGGGGGGAGACCCAGTACTTC